The entry below describes one TCR beta chain. This specimen belongs to a study of cytomegalovirus exposure and HLA in healthy donors. The PCR had 60 Vbeta and 13 Jbeta primers. The protocol was immunoSEQ multiplex PCR, while the TCRdb copy is restricted to in-frame clones and leaves out a portion. The table records around 170,000 clones, around 80% of them present only once. With 1 base removed from V and 4 bases from J, the gap between germline ends came to 11 bases. CDR1 and CDR2 from the germline V gene are MGHRA and YSYEKL. The CDR3 covers 15 residues. The rearrangement uses TRBV4-1 and TRBJ1-5; maybe TRBD1 (5 bases). Material: PBMCs. This TCR came from a girl aged 10-17 years in good health and CMV-seropositive. The DNA of the CDR3 is TGCGCCAGCAGCCAAGGGCAGGGATGGAATCAGCCCCAGCATTTT. It yields the protein CASSQGQGWNQPQHF.